This T cell receptor (beta chain) derives from a study of T cell responses to AZD1222 COVID-19 vaccine. Across the study: Second-dose timings of about 4 or about 12 weeks were pooled. Findings and caveats of the study: Compared with day 0, the breadth and depth of the Spike-specific TCR repertoire rose significantly after two doses of AZD1222. A mostly white British donor set with more females was recruited, and clonal diversity was possibly underestimated. A reported finding is that nearly half of spike-specific TCRs target unmutated variant regions.

CDR1 and CDR2 (germline): SNHLY, FYNNEI. CDR3 length: 14 amino acids. J gave up 9 bases and V 8 bases, and 9 bases lay outside the gene matches. For this clone: The antigen is not known.

Libraries were prepared by immunoSEQ multiplex PCR; TCRdb keeps only in-frame clonotypes and omits some of them. Altogether about 35,000 clones are present, 80% to 90% being singletons, with the ten largest covering 6.8%. J is TRBJ2-5 and V is TRBV2; 13 positions agree with TRBD2. This receptor was taken from an adult in good health. The specimen was peripheral blood, collected on day 0 of AZD1222 vaccination. CDR3 nucleotides: TGTGCCAGCTTACTACTAGCGGGGGGGGTGGCCCAGTACTTC. Translated, it gives CASLLLAGGVAQYF.